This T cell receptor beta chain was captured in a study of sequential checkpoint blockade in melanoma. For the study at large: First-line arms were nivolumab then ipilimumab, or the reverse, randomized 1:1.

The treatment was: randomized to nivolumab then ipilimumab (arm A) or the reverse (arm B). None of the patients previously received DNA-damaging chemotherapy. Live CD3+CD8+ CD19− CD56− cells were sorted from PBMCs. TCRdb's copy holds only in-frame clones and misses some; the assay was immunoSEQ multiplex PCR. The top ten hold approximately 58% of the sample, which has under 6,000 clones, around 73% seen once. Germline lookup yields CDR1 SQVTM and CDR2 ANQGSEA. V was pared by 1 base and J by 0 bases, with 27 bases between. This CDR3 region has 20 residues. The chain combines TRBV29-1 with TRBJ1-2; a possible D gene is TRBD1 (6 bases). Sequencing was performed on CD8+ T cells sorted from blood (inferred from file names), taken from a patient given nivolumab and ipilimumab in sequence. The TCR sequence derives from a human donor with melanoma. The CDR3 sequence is CSVEVARWTAQINSNYGYTF. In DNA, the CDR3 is TGCAGCGTTGAAGTCGCTCGGTGGACAGCCCAAATAAATTCTAACTATGGCTACACCTTC.